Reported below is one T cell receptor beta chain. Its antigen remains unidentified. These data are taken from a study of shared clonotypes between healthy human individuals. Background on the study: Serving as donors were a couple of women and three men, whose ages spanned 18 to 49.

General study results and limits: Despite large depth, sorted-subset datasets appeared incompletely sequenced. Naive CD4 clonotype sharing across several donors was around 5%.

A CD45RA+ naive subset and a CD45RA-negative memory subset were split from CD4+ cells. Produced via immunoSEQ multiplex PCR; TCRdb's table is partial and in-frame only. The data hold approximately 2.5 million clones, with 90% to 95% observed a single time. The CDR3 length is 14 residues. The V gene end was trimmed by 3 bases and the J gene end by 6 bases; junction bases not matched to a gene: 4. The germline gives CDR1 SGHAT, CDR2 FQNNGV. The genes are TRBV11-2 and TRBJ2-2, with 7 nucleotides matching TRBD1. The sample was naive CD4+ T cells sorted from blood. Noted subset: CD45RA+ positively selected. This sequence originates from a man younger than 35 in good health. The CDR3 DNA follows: TGTGCCAGCAGCTTTACAGGGGCCTCCGGGGAGCTGTTTTTT. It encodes CASSFTGASGELFF.